This TCR beta chain was captured in a study of T cell responses to AZD1222 COVID-19 vaccine. CDR1 is SGHAT and CDR2 is FQNNGV in the germline V gene. Trimming removed 1 base at V and 0 bases at J, with 10 bases between. The CDR3 totals 15 residues. Assay: immunoSEQ multiplex PCR; the TCRdb copy retains only in-frame clones and omits some. The sample holds around 46,000 clones, 70% to 90% seen once. The V call is TRBV11-2, the J call TRBJ2-7; tentatively, D is TRBD1 (5 bases). The clonotype comes from an adult who received the AZD1222 COVID-19 vaccine. The source material was peripheral blood, sampled 28 days after the second AZD1222 dose. The CDR3, as DNA: TGTGCCAGCAGCTTAGCCCAGGGCGCCTCCTACGAGCAGTACTTC. This codes for CASSLAQGASYEQYF.